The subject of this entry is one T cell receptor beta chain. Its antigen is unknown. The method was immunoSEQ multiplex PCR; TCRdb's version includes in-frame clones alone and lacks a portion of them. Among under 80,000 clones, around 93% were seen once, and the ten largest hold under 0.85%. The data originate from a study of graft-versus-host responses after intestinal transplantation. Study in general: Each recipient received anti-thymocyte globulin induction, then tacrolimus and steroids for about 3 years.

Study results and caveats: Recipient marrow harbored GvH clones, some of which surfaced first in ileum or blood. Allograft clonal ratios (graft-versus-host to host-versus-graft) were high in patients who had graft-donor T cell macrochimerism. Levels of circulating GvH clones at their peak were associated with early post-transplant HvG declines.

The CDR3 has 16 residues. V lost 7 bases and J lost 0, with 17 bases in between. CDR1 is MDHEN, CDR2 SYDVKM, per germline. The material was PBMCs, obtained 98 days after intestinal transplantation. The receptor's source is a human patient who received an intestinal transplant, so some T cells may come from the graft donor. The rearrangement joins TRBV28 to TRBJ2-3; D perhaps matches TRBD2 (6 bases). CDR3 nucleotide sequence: TGTGCCAGCACCGCCCCGGGAGCCTCTAGCACAGATACGCAGTATTTT. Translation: CASTAPGASSTDTQYF.